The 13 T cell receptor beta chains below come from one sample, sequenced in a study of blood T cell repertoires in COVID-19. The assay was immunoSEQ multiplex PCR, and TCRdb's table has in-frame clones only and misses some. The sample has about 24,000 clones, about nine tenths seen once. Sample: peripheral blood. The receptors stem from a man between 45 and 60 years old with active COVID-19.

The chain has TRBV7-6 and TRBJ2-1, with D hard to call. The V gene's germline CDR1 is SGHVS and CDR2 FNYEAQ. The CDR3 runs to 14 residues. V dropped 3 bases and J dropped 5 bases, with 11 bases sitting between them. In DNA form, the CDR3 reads TGTGCCAGCAGCTTGGCCCATCGGGACAATGAGCAGTTCTTC. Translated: CASSLAHRDNEQFF.

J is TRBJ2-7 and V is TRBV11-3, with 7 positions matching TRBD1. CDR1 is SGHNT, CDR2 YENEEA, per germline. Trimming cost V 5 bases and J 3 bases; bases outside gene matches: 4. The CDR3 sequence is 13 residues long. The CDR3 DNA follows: TGTGCCAGCAGCGCCCGACAGGGCTACGAGCAGTACTTC. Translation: CASSARQGYEQYF. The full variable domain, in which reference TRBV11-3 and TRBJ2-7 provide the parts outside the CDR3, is EAGVVQSPRYKIIEKKQPVAFWCNPISGHNTLYWYLQNLGQGPELLIRYENEEAVDDSQLPKDRFSAERLKGVDSTLKIQPAELGDSAVYLCASSARQGYEQYFGPGTRLTVT.

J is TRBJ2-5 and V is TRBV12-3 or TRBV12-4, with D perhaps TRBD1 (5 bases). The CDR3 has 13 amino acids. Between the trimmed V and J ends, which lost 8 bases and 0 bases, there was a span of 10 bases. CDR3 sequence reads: CASGRQYQETQYF. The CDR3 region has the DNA TGTGCCAGCGGTCGACAGTACCAAGAGACCCAGTACTTC.

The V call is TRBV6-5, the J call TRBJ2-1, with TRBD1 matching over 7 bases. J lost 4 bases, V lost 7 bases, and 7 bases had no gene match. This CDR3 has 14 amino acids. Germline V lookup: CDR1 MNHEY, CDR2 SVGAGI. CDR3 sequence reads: CASKTQGNYNEQFF. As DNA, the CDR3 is TGTGCCAGCAAGACACAGGGGAATTACAATGAGCAGTTCTTC.

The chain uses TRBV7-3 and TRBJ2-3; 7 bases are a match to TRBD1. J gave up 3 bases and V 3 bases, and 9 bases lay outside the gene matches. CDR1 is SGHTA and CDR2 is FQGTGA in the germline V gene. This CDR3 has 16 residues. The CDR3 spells CASSLGQLENTDTQYF. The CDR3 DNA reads TGTGCCAGCAGCTTGGGACAGCTTGAAAATACAGATACGCAGTATTTT.

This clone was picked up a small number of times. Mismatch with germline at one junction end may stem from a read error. The CDR3 sequence is CASSQAAQAPNTGELFF. CDR3 in DNA: TGCGCCAGCAGTCAAGCGGCCCAGGCTCCTAACACCGGGGAGCTGTTTTTT. The chain is built from TRBV4-3 and TRBJ2-2, with TRBD2 as a possible D gene (5 bases). Germline CDR1 LGHNA, CDR2 YSLEER. CDR3 size: 17 residues.

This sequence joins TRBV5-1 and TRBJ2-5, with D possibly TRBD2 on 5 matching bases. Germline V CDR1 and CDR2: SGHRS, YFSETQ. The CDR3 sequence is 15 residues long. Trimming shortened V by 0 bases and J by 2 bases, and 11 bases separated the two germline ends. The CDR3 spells CASSLVGVPQETQYF. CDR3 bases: TGCGCCAGCAGCTTGGTGGGAGTGCCTCAAGAGACCCAGTACTTC.

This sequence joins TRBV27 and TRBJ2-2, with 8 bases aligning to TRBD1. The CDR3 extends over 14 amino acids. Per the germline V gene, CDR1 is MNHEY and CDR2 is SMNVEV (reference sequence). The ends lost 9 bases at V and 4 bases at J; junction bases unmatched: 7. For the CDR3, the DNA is TGTGCCAGTAAAAGGACAGGGATCACCGGGGAGCTGTTTTTT. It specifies CASKRTGITGELFF.

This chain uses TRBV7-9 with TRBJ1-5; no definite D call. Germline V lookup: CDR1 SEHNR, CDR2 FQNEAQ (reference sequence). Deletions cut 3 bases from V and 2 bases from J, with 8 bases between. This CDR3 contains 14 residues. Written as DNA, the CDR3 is TGTGCCAGCAGCTTCCTCGGGGGCAATCAGCCCCAGCATTTT. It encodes CASSFLGGNQPQHF.

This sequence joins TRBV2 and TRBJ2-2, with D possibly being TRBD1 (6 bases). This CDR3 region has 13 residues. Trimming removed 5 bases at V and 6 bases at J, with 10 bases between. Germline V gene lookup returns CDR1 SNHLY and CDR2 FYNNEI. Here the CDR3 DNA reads TGTGCCAGCAGTCAAACAGGGCCCGGGGAGCTGTTTTTT. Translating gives CASSQTGPGELFF.

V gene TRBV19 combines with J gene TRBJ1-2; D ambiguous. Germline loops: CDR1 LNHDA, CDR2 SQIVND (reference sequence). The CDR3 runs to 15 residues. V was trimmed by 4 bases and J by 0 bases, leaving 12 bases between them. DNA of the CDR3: TGTGCCAGTAGTAAACCGACAAAAACTAACTATGGCTACACCTTC. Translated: CASSKPTKTNYGYTF.

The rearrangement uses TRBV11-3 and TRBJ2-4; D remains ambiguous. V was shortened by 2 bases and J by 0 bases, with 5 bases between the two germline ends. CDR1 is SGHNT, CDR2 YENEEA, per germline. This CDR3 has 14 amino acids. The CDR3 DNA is TGTGCCAGCAGCTTAAGAGTAGCCAAAAACATTCAGTACTTC. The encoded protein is CASSLRVAKNIQYF.

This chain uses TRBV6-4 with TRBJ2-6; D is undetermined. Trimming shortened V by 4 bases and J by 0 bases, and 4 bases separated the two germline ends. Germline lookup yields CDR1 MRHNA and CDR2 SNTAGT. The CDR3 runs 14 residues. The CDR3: CASSVDSGANVLTF. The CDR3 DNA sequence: TGTGCCAGCAGTGTAGACTCTGGGGCCAACGTCCTGACTTTC.